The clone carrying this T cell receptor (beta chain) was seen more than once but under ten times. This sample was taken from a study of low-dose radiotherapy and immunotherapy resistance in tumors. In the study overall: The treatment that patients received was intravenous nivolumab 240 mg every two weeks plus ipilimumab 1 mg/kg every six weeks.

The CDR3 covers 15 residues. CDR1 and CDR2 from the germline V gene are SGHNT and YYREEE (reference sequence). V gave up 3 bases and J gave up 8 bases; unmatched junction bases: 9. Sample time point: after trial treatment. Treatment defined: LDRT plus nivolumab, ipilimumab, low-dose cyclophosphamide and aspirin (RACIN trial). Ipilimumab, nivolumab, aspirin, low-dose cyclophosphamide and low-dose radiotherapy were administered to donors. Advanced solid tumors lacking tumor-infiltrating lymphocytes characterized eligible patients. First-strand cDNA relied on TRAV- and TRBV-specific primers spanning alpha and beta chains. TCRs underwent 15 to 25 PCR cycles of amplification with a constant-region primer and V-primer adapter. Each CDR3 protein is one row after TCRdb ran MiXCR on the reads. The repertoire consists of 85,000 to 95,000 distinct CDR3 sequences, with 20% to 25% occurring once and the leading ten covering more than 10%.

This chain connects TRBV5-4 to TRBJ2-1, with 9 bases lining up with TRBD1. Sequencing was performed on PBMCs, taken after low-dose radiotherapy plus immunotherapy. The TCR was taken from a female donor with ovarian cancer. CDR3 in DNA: TGTGCCAGCAGCTACCGAGGGACAGGGCGCCATGAGCAGTTCTTC. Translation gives CASSYRGTGRHEQFF.